These 9 T cell receptor beta chains came from one sample sequenced in a study of T cells after yellow fever vaccination. In TCRdb, the 5' RACE reads were re-called with MiXCR into one record per CDR3 protein. The sample has 150,000 to 200,000 distinct CDR3 sequences; 11% are singletons. Material: CD8+ T cells sorted from PBMCs, obtained 15 days after the yellow fever booster vaccination. Every receptor here comes from a young man who received the YFV17D yellow fever vaccine.

The table lists this clonotype with a few counts. V is TRBV27 and J is TRBJ2-5, with 8 bases matching TRBD1. CDR1 is MNHEY, CDR2 SMNVEV, per germline (reference sequence). There are 14 residues in the CDR3. The J segment lost 6 bases and the V segment lost 5 bases, leaving 8 bases of the junction unmatched. CDR3 residues: CASSPQGAGKTQYF. DNA for the CDR3: TGTGCCAGCAGTCCGCAGGGGGCGGGAAAGACCCAGTACTTC.

This clonotype was observed a handful of times. The chain carries TRBV27 and TRBJ2-1; TRBD2 aligns across 8 bases. After removal of 4 bases from V and 5 bases from J, the junction contained 4 bases not matched to a gene. The CDR3 runs to 14 residues. CDR1 and CDR2 (germline): MNHEY, SMNVEV (reference sequence). CDR3 bases: TGTGCCAGCAGTTCGGGGGGGCCAGACAATGAGCAGTTCTTC. It yields the protein CASSSGGPDNEQFF.

This clonotype was counted at least ten times. The V call is TRBV20-1, the J call TRBJ2-1, with 10 bases lining up with TRBD2. Per the germline V gene, CDR1 is DFQATT and CDR2 is SNEGSKA (reference sequence). There are 15 residues in the CDR3. V gave up 2 bases and J gave up 8 bases; unmatched junction bases: 9. The CDR3 DNA reads as TGCAGTGCTAGATCCCCAGCGGGGGGGATCTATGAGCAGTTCTTC. This encodes CSARSPAGGIYEQFF.

This clonotype appeared a few times. The chain carries TRBV7-9 and TRBJ1-6; 11 nucleotides match TRBD1. CDR1 SEHNR and CDR2 FQNEAQ come from the germline V gene (reference sequence). CDR3 length: 15 residues. J lost 11 bases, V lost 5 bases, and 8 bases had no gene match. As DNA, the CDR3 is TGTGCCAGCAGCGGACACCGGGACAGGGGGACACCCCTCCACTTT. It codes for CASSGHRDRGTPLHF.

This chain connects TRBV13 to TRBJ2-1; D assignment may be TRBD1 or TRBD2 (5 bases each). Trimming left V 5 bases short and J 3 bases short, with 20 bases between. The CDR3 consists of 17 residues. CDR1 PRHDT and CDR2 FYEKMQ come from the germline V gene (reference sequence). CDR3 nucleotides: TGTGCCAGCAGCCGCGTCCGGGGCGAGGGGTACTACAATGAGCAGTTCTTC. As protein: CASSRVRGEGYYNEQFF.

A few counts support this clonotype. This rearrangement joins TRBV7-9 to TRBJ1-1; no reliable D call. The germline V gene encodes CDR1 SEHNR and CDR2 FQNEAQ (reference sequence). The CDR3 is 12 amino acids. V was pared by 1 base and J by 6 bases, with 6 bases between. The CDR3 coding sequence is TGTGCCAGCAGCTTAGTTTTCGCTGAAGCTTTCTTT. It encodes CASSLVFAEAFF.

This clonotype occurred a few times. The V and J genes are TRBV20-1 and TRBJ2-7, with 10 bases lining up with TRBD2. The CDR3 has 17 amino acids. Trimming at V came to 0 bases and at J to 2 bases, leaving 10 bases not matched to a gene. From germline, CDR1 is DFQATT and CDR2 SNEGSKA (reference sequence). CDR3 DNA: TGCAGTGCTAGAGATCACCTAGCGGGGGTCTACGCCTACGAGCAGTACTTC. It specifies CSARDHLAGVYAYEQYF.

This clonotype has ten or more counts. The V gene is TRBV20-1, the J gene TRBJ1-4, with no clear D. This CDR3 is 14 amino acids long. Germline V lookup: CDR1 DFQATT, CDR2 SNEGSKA (reference sequence). Trimming removed 0 bases from V and 8 bases from J, with 13 bases in between. The CDR3 loop is CSAREPGGWEKLFF. In nucleotides, the CDR3 is TGCAGTGCTAGAGAGCCTGGCGGTTGGGAAAAACTGTTTTTT.

The chain employs TRBV4-3 and TRBJ2-1; the match to TRBD2 covers 7 bases. Germline V gene sequence: CDR1 LGHNA, CDR2 YSLEER. V shed 8 bases, J shed 3 bases, and the junction held 10 bases outside the gene matches. The CDR3 has 15 residues. The CDR3 bases are TGCGCCAGCCGTGAAACGGGGGGAATCTACAATGAGCAGTTCTTC. It encodes CASRETGGIYNEQFF.